This TCR beta chain was sequenced during a study of graft-versus-host responses after intestinal transplantation (dated by TCRdb to the early 2020s). As for the study more broadly: The transplants that recipients received were multivisceral, liver-intestinal, or isolated intestinal. Every recipient was given anti-thymocyte globulin induction, then maintenance tacrolimus and steroids for about 3 years. Graft-versus-host and host-versus-graft alloreactive T cell clones were tracked in the graft, circulation and bone marrow after intestinal transplantation using bulk TCR-beta CDR3 sequencing. To identify alloreactive clones, pre-transplant mixed lymphocyte reaction products were sequenced and compared with unstimulated pre-transplant donor and recipient T cells. The cohort enrolled about two dozen intestinal transplant recipients including one retransplant, and a few patients lacking pretransplant specimens were excluded. Donor T cell macrochimerism was defined as a peak of at least 4% donor T cells among recipient peripheral blood mononuclear cells. Rather than being sequenced by the commercial service, samples from a few later patients were sequenced in-house on an Illumina MiSeq and processed with MiXCR.

General study outcomes and caveats: GvH clones were detected in recipient bone marrow, and some of these GvH clones were observed earlier in ileal mucosa or blood, consistent with an intestinal mucosal origin. The conclusions were limited by the relatively low number and heterogeneity of the intestinal transplant patients. Early after transplant, peak levels of circulating GvH clones were found to be associated with declines in HvG clones. In the allografts of patients with donor T cell macrochimerism, GvH to HvG T cell clonal ratios were high.

The CDR3 has 20 amino acids, counting the end cysteine and phenylalanine. This entry keeps only the CDR3 DNA: 60 bases, framed from base 1. CDR1 and CDR2, looked up from the germline V gene, are MGHRA and YSYEKL. V and J are trimmed by 3 bases and 2 bases, and the gene matches miss 18 bases of the junction. Libraries came from the immunoSEQ multiplex PCR assay. For most patients, genomic DNA was isolated with the Qiagen DNeasy Blood and Tissue Kit and sent frozen to Adaptive Biotechnologies for TCR sequencing. For most patients, high-throughput TCR-beta CDR3 sequencing of genomic DNA was performed by Adaptive Biotechnologies. As for the original processing: Adaptive's ImmunoSEQ software was the source of the TCR sequencing data for 15 to 20 patients, while a few other patients were processed with MiXCR and VDJtools. CD4 versus CD8 sorting errors were corrected by removing sequences found in both subsets at a frequency ratio below 5:1. CDR3 nucleotide sequences shared between donor and recipient were removed because their origin could not be assigned. Alloreactive clones required at least 2-fold expansion over unstimulated cells and minimum CFSE-low frequency of 0.002% (template counts) or 0.001% (read counts). A clone was considered mappable if detected in the sequenced pre-transplant spleen, lymph node, or MLR CFSE-low populations of the donor or recipient. Cumulative frequency of alloreactive clones was calculated as a percentage of all sequences weighted by copy number. TCRdb carries this immuneACCESS record with in-frame sequences only. Its versions omit some clonotypes, under half of them owing to an unresolved V gene in the studies checked, with the rest unexplained. V and J calls plus clone size are reproduced from that table; the DNA served to infer D and trimming. This sample is represented by tens of thousands of clones; roughly nine tenths of them were singletons. About 1.7% of the sample is in the top ten clones.

In light of the paper, this sample's time point label describes: cells obtained before transplantation from donor or recipient. CD3+CD4+ and CD3+CD8+ populations were FACS-sorted from unstimulated pre-transplant donor and recipient cells taken from spleen or lymph nodes. In the case of this clone: The clone's antigen remains unknown. No base quality information exists; no much larger clone differs at one position.

The TCR sequence derives from a human donor who was the organ donor for an intestinal transplant. The material sequenced was unstimulated CD8+ T cells sorted from spleen or lymph node cells, taken before transplant. The rearrangement combines TRBV4-1 with TRBJ2-7, and 11 junction bases match TRBD2. The CDR3 region has the sequence CASSHLIAGGPGRLPYEQYF. The sequenced DNA is TGCGCCAGCAGCCACTTAATAGCGGGAGGGCCGGGTCGCTTGCCCTACGAGCAGTACTTC.